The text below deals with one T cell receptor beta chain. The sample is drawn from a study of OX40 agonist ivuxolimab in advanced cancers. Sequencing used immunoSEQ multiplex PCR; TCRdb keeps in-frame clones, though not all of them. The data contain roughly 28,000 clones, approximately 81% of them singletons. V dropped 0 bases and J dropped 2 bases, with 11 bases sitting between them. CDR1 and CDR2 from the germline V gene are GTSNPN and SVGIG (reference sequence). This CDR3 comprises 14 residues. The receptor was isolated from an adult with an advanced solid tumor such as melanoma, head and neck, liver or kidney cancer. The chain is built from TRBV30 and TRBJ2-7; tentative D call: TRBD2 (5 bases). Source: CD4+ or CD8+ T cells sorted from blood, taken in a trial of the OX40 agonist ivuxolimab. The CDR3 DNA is TGTGCCTGGAGTGTAAGAGGGTTGCCCTACGAGCAGTACTTC. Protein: CAWSVRGLPYEQYF.